The clone carrying this T cell receptor beta chain has a count of ten or more. Its specificity is not known. In the study's own analysis: Variation in CDR3 across clinicopathological groups served as the basis for constructing a distant-metastasis classifier in papillary thyroid cancer. TCRdb re-called the PCR reads via MiXCR. For this entry, the V and J calls and clone size follow TCRdb and not the study's own pipeline. The sample holds about 69,000 clones, more than 13% seen once. V dropped 0 bases and J dropped 3 bases, with 9 bases sitting between them. CDR1 SGHNT and CDR2 YYREEE come from the germline V gene (reference sequence). The CDR3 runs 14 residues. The sample is drawn from a study of metastatic and nonmetastatic thyroid tumors. About the research overall: Comparative analysis of repertoires was undertaken across blood and tumor or nodule tissue obtained from malignant and benign thyroid patients.

Notes on the study in general: According to reports, the diversity of TCR beta was significantly higher in malignant thyroid tumors than in benign nodules, and this held in both blood and tumor samples.

Thyroid surgery had not been preceded by any treatment in any patient. The TCR comes from a male donor with papillary thyroid cancer or a benign thyroid nodule (not recorded which). Some clones in this sample may be carry-over from other donors' samples. The chain carries TRBV5-4 and TRBJ1-1; possible D gene TRBD1, 5 bases. Sequencing input: blood. CDR3 DNA sequence: TGTGCCAGCAGCTTGGTAGGGGATTACACTGAAGCTTTCTTT. It specifies CASSLVGDYTEAFF.